This is a list of T cell receptor beta chains from one sample in a study of blood T cell repertoires in COVID-19. Sequencing was performed with immunoSEQ multiplex PCR; in TCRdb, only in-frame clones are kept and a portion is missing. This table has about 73,000 clones, roughly 89% appearing once. Sequencing was performed on peripheral blood. These TCRs come from a man older than 75 with acute or convalescent COVID-19. The CDR3 runs from the conserved cysteine through the conserved F or W. D genes are given only for firm matches. Size is stated for part of the rows, as once, few or many counts, or as a class when the clone is expanded.

CASGGNTIYF TRBV19 - -
CASYGTGGSVKLFF TRBV2 - TRBD1
CASSLLQNTEAFF TRBV7-9 once -
CASRSGGAANYGYTF TRBV27 few -
CAWSATEAFF TRBV30 - -
CASSRVRGQGASGNTIYF TRBV10-1 - TRBD1
CASSSAVDLNEQFF TRBV5-6 - -
CATSDFQINYGYTF TRBV24-1 - -
CASSQWTGNQPQHF TRBV5-8 - -
CAWTLQGGNQPQHF TRBV30 - TRBD1
CAWSVLNNEQFF TRBV30 - -
CASSEDTEDTEAFF TRBV6-1 - -
CASSFRGGEAFF TRBV5-1 - -
CAWSVEVGTDTQYF TRBV30 - -
CAWRGTASQETQYF TRBV30 - -
CAEGGRTEAFF TRBV30 - -
CASRPRGGESDTEAFF TRBV2 - -
CATSRGPGNTIYF TRBV24-1 - TRBD1
CASSQNRDEQYF TRBV5-1 - -
CAIRTENTEAFF TRBV10-3 - -
CASSIAPQSSF TRBV21-1 - -
CASSYAGGGEGYTF TRBV6-5 - -
CASSPRGRDSGEQFF TRBV27 - -
CATSEPVGTGRDYGYTF TRBV24-1 - TRBD1
CASGLGVGPGDTGELFF TRBV12-5 once -
CASSRERNSYNEQFF TRBV2 - -
CASSVRVNTDTQYF TRBV9 - -
CASSGSGTSGRFSYNEQFF TRBV9 - TRBD2
CASSDSLRGSLEKLFF TRBV25-1 once TRBD1
CASRPGQGATYEQFF TRBV5-4 - TRBD1
CASSQVRETYSGANVLTF TRBV4-1 - -
CASSYREGGKEAFF TRBV6-6 few -
CASRGQRVF TRBV10-1 - -
CASSLGLAGTDTQYF TRBV9 - TRBD2
CASSLVEGEYTEAFF TRBV5-6 - -
CASSERGRESNQPQHF TRBV2 - -
CASSLWAGGTDTQYF TRBV5-8 - TRBD2
CAWSVTGGEQYF TRBV30 - -
CASSPHPGVLTEAFF TRBV7-3 - -
CASSFGDTEAFF TRBV7-9 - -
CASSLGQSNTIYF TRBV6-6 - -
CASSLRTSGNTDTQYF TRBV3-1/TRBV3-2 - TRBD2
CASSQAGQLNEKLFF TRBV5-1 - -
CASSLAGSYNEQFF TRBV11-2 - -
CASSSRDYNEQFF TRBV2 - -
CASSGLGPDTEAFF TRBV7-3 - -
CASRTGANTGELFF TRBV6-4 - TRBD1